This TCR beta chain emerged from a study of blood T cell repertoires in COVID-19. Study-wide background: COVID-19 samples, acute and convalescent, were from the United States, Italy and Spain.

V lost 0 bases, J lost 4 bases, and 12 bases lay in between. Germline assignment: CDR1 MNHEY and CDR2 SVGAGI. The CDR3 loop spans 15 amino acids. Data came from immunoSEQ multiplex PCR; TCRdb stores just in-frame clones and leaves some out. The data show fewer than 250,000 clones, with just over 85% seen just once and about 9.9% held by the top ten. The sequencing sample was made of peripheral blood. This chain connects TRBV6-5 to TRBJ1-2; TRBD1 is a possible D gene (5 bases). The receptor was isolated from a middle-aged man with COVID-19, enrolled during active disease. The CDR3 DNA is TGTGCCAGCAGTTACTCCGCGACAGTTGGCTATGGCTACACCTTC. This gives the protein CASSYSATVGYGYTF.